A single sample is the source of the 10 T cell receptor beta chains below, sequenced in a study of blood T cell repertoires in COVID-19 (dated by TCRdb to the early 2020s). Library generation was performed with the immunoSEQ multiplex PCR assay. Entries here come from immuneACCESS through TCRdb and include only in-frame sequences with V and J called. Some clones fail to appear in such tables; in the studies checked, an unresolved V gene covers under half of the shortfall, and the cause of the remainder is unknown. The sample table shows 200,000 to 250,000 clones, and around 85% are seen once. The ten largest clones represent 2.2% of the sample. Sequencing was done on a sample of peripheral blood. The receptor source for this set is a woman between 50 and 59 years old with acute or convalescent COVID-19.

V gene TRBV11-2 combines with J gene TRBJ2-7, with D unresolved. Germline CDR1 and CDR2: SGHAT and FQNNGV. V was cut by 3 bases and J by 6 bases, with 9 bases left in between. This CDR3 has 12 residues. The DNA of the CDR3 is TGTGCCAGCAGCTTCCAGTATGGCGAGCAGTACTTC. Translation gives CASSFQYGEQYF.

The chain joins TRBV30 to TRBJ1-2; D gene ambiguous. Per germline, CDR1 GTSNPN and CDR2 SVGIG (reference sequence). Trimming removed 6 bases at V and 3 bases at J, with 17 bases between. CDR3 length: 14 amino acids. CDR3 DNA: TGTGCCTGTTTCCCGTCGGGTAGTCACTATGGCTACACCTTC. Its translation: CACFPSGSHYGYTF.

The chain joins TRBV7-3 to TRBJ1-2; TRBD1 agrees at 7 bases. J gave up 3 bases and V 2 bases, and 9 bases lay outside the gene matches. Germline V gene lookup returns CDR1 SGHTA and CDR2 FQGTGA. The CDR3 covers 16 residues. The CDR3, as DNA: TGTGCCAGCAGCTTAGGGACAGCTCGGAGGGACTATGGCTACACCTTC. Its translation: CASSLGTARRDYGYTF. The whole variable domain, filled in from reference TRBV7-3 and TRBJ1-2, reads GAGVSQTPSNKVTEKGKYVELRCDPISGHTALYWYRQSLGQGPEFLIYFQGTGAADDSGLPNDRFFAVRPEGSVSTLKIQRTERGDSAVYLCASSLGTARRDYGYTFGSGTRLTVV.

V and J are TRBV5-6 and TRBJ2-1; maybe TRBD2 (5 bases). This CDR3 has 12 amino acids. Germline V gene data show CDR1 as SGHDT and CDR2 as YYEEEE. Between the trimmed V and J ends, which lost 4 bases and 8 bases, there was a span of 10 bases. In nucleotides, the CDR3 is TGTGCCAGCAGCCCTACTAGACATGAGCAGTTCTTC. It yields the protein CASSPTRHEQFF.

Here the CDR3 reads CASSYPSYEQYF. CDR3 bases: TGTGCCAGCAGTTACCCGAGCTACGAGCAGTACTTC. The chain recombines TRBV6-2 or TRBV6-3 with TRBJ2-7; D gene ambiguous. Germline loops: CDR1 MNHEY, CDR2 SVGEGT. V dropped 2 bases and J dropped 3 bases, with 5 bases sitting between them. This CDR3 is 12 amino acids long.

CDR3 loop: CASSILNTEAFF. CDR3 DNA sequence: TGTGCCAGCAGTATCTTGAACACTGAAGCTTTCTTT. The chain combines TRBV6-5 with TRBJ1-1, with D unresolved. This CDR3 spans 12 amino acids. CDR1 and CDR2 (germline): MNHEY, SVGAGI. V lost 5 bases to trimming and J lost 0 bases, with 4 bases between them.

The CDR3 region is CASSPQNYQPQHF. CDR3 nucleotides: TGTGCCAGCAGCCCGCAAAACTATCAGCCCCAGCATTTT. The chain has TRBV5-5 and TRBJ1-5; no definite D call. In germline, CDR1 is SGHKS, CDR2 YYEKEE (reference sequence). V was clipped by 4 bases and J by 5 bases, with 10 bases between them. The CDR3 sequence is 13 residues long. The whole variable domain, remainder taken from reference TRBV5-5 and TRBJ1-5, is DAGVTQSPTHLIKTRGQQVTLRCSPISGHKSVSWYQQVLGQGPQFIFQYYEKEERGRGNFPDRFSARQFPNYSSELNVNALLLGDSALYLCASSPQNYQPQHFGDGTRLSIL.

The chain is built from TRBV5-1 and TRBJ1-5, with D hard to call. Germline V gene lookup returns CDR1 SGHRS and CDR2 YFSETQ. CDR3 size: 14 residues. V lost 0 bases to trimming and J lost 5 bases, with 9 bases between them. This chain's CDR3 is CASSLAGMDQPQHF. CDR3 sequence (DNA): TGCGCCAGCAGCTTGGCCGGTATGGATCAGCCCCAGCATTTT.

This rearrangement joins TRBV7-2 to TRBJ2-2; D possibly corresponds to TRBD2 (6 bases). Trimming shortened V by 5 bases and J by 7 bases, and 17 bases separated the two germline ends. The germline V gene encodes CDR1 SGHTA and CDR2 FQGNSA. The CDR3 totals 15 residues. CDR3 nucleotide sequence: TGTGCCAGCAGCCCGCGGACTACTTTTGACGGGGAGCTGTTTTTT. Its protein is CASSPRTTFDGELFF.

The chain recombines TRBV7-2 with TRBJ1-2; 8 positions match TRBD1. The V segment lost 6 bases and the J segment 8 bases; nucleotides outside the gene matches: 8. This CDR3 contains 13 residues. The germline V gene encodes CDR1 SGHTA and CDR2 FQGNSA. CDR3 bases: TGTGCCAGCAGTCCAGTACAGGGGGGAGGCTACACCTTC. Residues: CASSPVQGGGYTF.